The TCR beta chain under discussion was sequenced for a study of graft-versus-host responses after intestinal transplantation. Turning to the study itself: Anti-thymocyte globulin induction was given to all recipients, followed by tacrolimus and steroids for roughly 3 years. Findings and caveats of the study: Subjects displaying graft-donor T cell macrochimerism possessed elevated graft-versus-host to host-versus-graft clonal ratios inside allografts. Among recipient marrow samples, GvH clones were found; some appeared first in ileum or blood. Association was observed between peak circulating GvH clone levels and early post-transplant HvG declines.

The data were produced by immunoSEQ multiplex PCR, yet TCRdb's version contains in-frame clones alone and is incomplete. The sample lists tens of thousands of clones, 70% to 85% occurring once. Between the trimmed V and J ends, which lost 1 base and 0 bases, there was a span of 11 bases. The CDR3 contains 16 residues. The germline gives CDR1 SGHDT, CDR2 YYEEEE. As for this clone: The antigen is unknown.

This receptor was identified in a human donor who was the organ donor for an intestinal transplant. The specimen was unstimulated CD4+ T cells sorted from spleen or lymph node cells, collected before transplant. The rearrangement links TRBV5-6 to TRBJ1-5; a possible D gene is TRBD1 (6 bases). Here the CDR3 DNA reads TGTGCCAGCAGCTTGAGGGGGGCGGATAGCAATCAGCCCCAGCATTTT. Its protein product is CASSLRGADSNQPQHF. The complete variable domain, with remaining parts taken from reference TRBV5-6 and TRBJ1-5, reads DAGVTQSPTHLIKTRGQQVTLRCSPKSGHDTVSWYQQALGQGPQFIFQYYEEEERQRGNFPDRFSGHQFPNYSSELNVNALLLGDSALYLCASSLRGADSNQPQHFGDGTRLSIL.